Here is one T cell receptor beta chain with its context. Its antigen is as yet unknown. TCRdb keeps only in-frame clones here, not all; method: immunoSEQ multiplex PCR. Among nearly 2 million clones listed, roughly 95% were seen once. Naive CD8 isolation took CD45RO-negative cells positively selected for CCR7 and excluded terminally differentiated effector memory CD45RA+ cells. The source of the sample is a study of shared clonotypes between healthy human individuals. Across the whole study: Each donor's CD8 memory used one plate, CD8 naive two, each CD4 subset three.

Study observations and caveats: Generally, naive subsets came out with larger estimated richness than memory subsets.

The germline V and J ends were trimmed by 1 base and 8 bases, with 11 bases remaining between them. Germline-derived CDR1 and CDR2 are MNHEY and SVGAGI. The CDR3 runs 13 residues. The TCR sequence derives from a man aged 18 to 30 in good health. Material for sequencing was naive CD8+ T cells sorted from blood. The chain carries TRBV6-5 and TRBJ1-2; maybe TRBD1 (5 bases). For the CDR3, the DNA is TGTGCCAGCAGTTACTACCCGGACAACGGCTACACCTTC. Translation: CASSYYPDNGYTF.